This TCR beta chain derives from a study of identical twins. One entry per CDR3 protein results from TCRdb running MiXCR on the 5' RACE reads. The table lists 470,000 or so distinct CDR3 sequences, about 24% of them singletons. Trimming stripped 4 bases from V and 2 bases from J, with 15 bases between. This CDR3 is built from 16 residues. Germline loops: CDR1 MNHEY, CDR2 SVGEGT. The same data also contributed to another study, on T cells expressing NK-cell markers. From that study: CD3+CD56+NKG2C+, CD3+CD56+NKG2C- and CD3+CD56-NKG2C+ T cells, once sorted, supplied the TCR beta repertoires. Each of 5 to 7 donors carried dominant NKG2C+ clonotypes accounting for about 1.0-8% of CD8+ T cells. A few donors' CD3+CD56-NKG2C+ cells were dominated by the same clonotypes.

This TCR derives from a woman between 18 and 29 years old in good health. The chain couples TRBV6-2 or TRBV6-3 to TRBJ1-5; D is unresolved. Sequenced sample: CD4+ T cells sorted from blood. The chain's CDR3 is CASSSSRQVGNQPQHF. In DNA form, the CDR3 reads TGTGCCAGCAGTTCGTCCAGGCAGGTTGGCAATCAGCCCCAGCATTTT.